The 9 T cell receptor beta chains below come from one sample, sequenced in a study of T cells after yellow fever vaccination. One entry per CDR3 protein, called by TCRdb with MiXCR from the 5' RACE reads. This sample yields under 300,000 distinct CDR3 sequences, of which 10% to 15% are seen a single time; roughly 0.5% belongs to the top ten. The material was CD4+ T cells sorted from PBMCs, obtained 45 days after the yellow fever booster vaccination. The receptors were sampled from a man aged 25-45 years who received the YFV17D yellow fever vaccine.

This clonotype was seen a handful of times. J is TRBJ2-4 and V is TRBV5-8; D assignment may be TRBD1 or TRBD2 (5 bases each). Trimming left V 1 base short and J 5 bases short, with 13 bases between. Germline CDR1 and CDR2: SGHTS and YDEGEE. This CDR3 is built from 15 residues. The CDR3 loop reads CASSLSPGSQNIQYF. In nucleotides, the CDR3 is TGTGCCAGCAGCTTGTCCCCAGGGAGCCAAAACATTCAGTACTTC.

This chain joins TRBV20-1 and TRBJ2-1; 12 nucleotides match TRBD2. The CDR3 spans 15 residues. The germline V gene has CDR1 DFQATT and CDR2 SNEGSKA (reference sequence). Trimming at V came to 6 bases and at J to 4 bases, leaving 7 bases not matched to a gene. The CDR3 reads CSAAWTSGTYNEQFF. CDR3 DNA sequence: TGCAGTGCAGCCTGGACTAGCGGGACTTACAATGAGCAGTTCTTC.

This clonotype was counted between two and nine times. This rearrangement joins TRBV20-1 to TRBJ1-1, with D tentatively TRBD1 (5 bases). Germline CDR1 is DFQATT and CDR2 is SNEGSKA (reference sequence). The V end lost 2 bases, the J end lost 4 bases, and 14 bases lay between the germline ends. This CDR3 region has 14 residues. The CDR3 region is CSARRSGGGTEAFF. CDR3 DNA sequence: TGCAGTGCTAGAAGGTCCGGCGGGGGCACTGAAGCTTTCTTT.

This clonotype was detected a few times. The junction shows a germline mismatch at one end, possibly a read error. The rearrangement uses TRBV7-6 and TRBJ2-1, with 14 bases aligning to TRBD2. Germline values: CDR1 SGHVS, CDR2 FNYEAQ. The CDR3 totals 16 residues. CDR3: CASSRGTSGSYYEQFF. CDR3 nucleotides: TGTGCCAGCAGCCGCGGGACTAGCGGGAGCTACTATGAGCAGTTCTTC.

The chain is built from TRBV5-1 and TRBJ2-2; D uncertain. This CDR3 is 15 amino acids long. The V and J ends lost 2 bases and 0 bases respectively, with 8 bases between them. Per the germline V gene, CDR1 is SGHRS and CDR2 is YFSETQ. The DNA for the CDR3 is TGCGCCAGCAGCTTTGACACCTCGAACACCGGGGAGCTGTTTTTT. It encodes CASSFDTSNTGELFF.

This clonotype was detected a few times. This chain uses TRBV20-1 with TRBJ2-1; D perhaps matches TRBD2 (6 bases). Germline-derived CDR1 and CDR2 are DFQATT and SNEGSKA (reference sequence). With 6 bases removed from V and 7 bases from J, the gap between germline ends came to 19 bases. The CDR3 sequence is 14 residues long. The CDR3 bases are TGCAGTGCCCGAGGGACTGCGGGGCGGAATGAGCAGTTCTTC. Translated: CSARGTAGRNEQFF.

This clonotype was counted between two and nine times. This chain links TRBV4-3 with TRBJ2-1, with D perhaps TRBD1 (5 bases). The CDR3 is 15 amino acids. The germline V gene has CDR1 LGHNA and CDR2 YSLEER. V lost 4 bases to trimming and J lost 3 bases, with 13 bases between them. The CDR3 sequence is CASSRNQGSYNEQFF. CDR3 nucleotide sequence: TGCGCCAGCAGCCGGAACCAGGGCAGCTACAATGAGCAGTTCTTC.

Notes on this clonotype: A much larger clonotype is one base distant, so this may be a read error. The CDR3 spells CAICRGWERETEAFF. The CDR3 bases are TGTGCCATCTGCAGGGGGTGGGAAAGGGAAACTGAAGCTTTCTTT. The chain combines TRBV10-3 with TRBJ1-1, with 7 bases aligning to TRBD1. Germline assignment: CDR1 ENHRY and CDR2 SYGVKD. This CDR3 is 15 amino acids long. Trimming took 8 bases from V and 5 from J; bases not matched to a gene: 14.

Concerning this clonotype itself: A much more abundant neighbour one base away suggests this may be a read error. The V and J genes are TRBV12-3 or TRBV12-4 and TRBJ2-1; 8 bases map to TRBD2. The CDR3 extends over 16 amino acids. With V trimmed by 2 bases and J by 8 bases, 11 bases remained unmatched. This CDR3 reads CASSLMRREAGYEQFF. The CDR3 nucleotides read TGTGCCAGCAGTTTAATGCGGCGGGAGGCCGGCTATGAGCAGTTCTTC.